This T cell receptor (beta chain) was identified in a study of OX40 agonist ivuxolimab in advanced cancers. Sequenced by immunoSEQ multiplex PCR; TCRdb stores in-frame clones only, minus some. Among 45,000 or so clones listed, around 84% were seen once. CDR1 SGDLS and CDR2 YYNGEE come from the germline V gene. The V and J ends lost 2 bases and 7 bases respectively, with 9 bases between them. This CDR3 is built from 13 residues. This TCR was recovered from an adult with an advanced solid tumor such as melanoma, head and neck, liver or kidney cancer. This rearrangement joins TRBV9 to TRBJ2-2, with a weak D call TRBD2 (5 bases). The specimen was CD4+ or CD8+ T cells sorted from blood, collected in a trial of the OX40 agonist ivuxolimab. CDR3 region: CASSVLANGELFF. CDR3 DNA sequence: TGTGCCAGCAGCGTTTTAGCGAACGGGGAGCTGTTTTTT. The entire variable domain, with the rest obtained from reference TRBV9 and TRBJ2-2, is as follows: DSGVTQTPKHLITATGQRVTLRCSPRSGDLSVYWYQQSLDQGLQFLIQYYNGEERAKGNILERFSAQQFPDLHSELNLSSLELGDSALYFCASSVLANGELFFGEGSRLTVL.